The rows below give T cell receptor beta chains drawn from one sample of a study of T cell repertoires in cytomegalovirus infection. Their recognized antigens are unknown. MiXCR was run by TCRdb on the reads, yielding one entry per CDR3 protein. The sample records 570,000 or so distinct CDR3 sequences, around two fifths being singletons. The starting material was cultured PBMCs, obtained from culture after CMV antigen stimulation. These receptor sequences come from a human donor in good health (CMV status not recorded). Some clones in this sample may be carry-over from other donors' samples. CDR3s include the opening cysteine and the closing phenylalanine or tryptophan. A D gene is named only where the DNA matches it firmly. Where a row states a size, it is once, few, many or the class of an expanded clone; other rows omit it.

abundance: -; d_gene: -; v_gene: TRBV27; j_gene: TRBJ2-7; CDR3aa: CASSVSPNRQAYEQYF; CDR3nt: TGTGCCAGCAGTGTATCCCCTAATCGACAGGCCTACGAGCAGTACTTC
abundance: -; d_gene: -; v_gene: TRBV11-2; j_gene: TRBJ2-7; CDR3aa: CASSLLVQAGQYF; CDR3nt: TGTGCCAGCAGCCTCCTAGTACAAGCGGGGCAGTACTTC
abundance: -; d_gene: -; v_gene: TRBV4-3; j_gene: TRBJ2-1; CDR3aa: CASSQDIAGAVGEQFF; CDR3nt: TGCGCCAGCAGCCAAGATATAGCAGGGGCGGTAGGTGAGCAGTTCTTC
abundance: few; d_gene: -; v_gene: TRBV6-1; j_gene: TRBJ1-3; CDR3aa: CASSEQGGNTIYF; CDR3nt: TGTGCCAGCAGTGAACAGGGCGGAAACACCATATATTTT
abundance: -; d_gene: TRBD2; v_gene: TRBV27; j_gene: TRBJ2-7; CDR3aa: CASSLRLAGGPVFSEQYF; CDR3nt: TGTGCCAGCAGTTTAAGGCTAGCGGGAGGGCCGGTCTTCTCCGAGCAGTACTTC
abundance: -; d_gene: -; v_gene: TRBV4-1; j_gene: TRBJ1-4; CDR3aa: CASSQALHATNEKLFF; CDR3nt: TGCGCCAGCAGCCAAGCCCTCCACGCAACTAATGAAAAACTGTTTTTT
abundance: -; d_gene: TRBD2; v_gene: TRBV5-1; j_gene: TRBJ2-5; CDR3aa: CASSPVAGAYQETQYF; CDR3nt: TGCGCCAGCAGCCCCGTAGCGGGAGCATACCAAGAGACCCAGTACTTC
abundance: few; d_gene: -; v_gene: TRBV7-8; j_gene: TRBJ2-2; CDR3aa: CASSLDAYANTGELFF; CDR3nt: TGTGCCAGCAGCTTAGACGCTTACGCGAACACCGGGGAGCTGTTTTTT
abundance: -; d_gene: -; v_gene: TRBV5-6; j_gene: TRBJ2-1; CDR3aa: CASSLSIQGGYNEQFF; CDR3nt: TGTGCCAGCAGCTTGTCGATCCAGGGGGGCTACAATGAGCAGTTCTTC
abundance: -; d_gene: TRBD2; v_gene: TRBV20-1; j_gene: TRBJ2-5; CDR3aa: CSVVATSGGYPGTQYF; CDR3nt: TGCAGTGTCGTAGCGACTAGCGGGGGATACCCTGGGACCCAGTACTTC
abundance: -; d_gene: -; v_gene: TRBV7-9; j_gene: TRBJ1-2; CDR3aa: CASSTELGGYTF; CDR3nt: TGTGCCAGCAGCACTGAGTTGGGTGGCTACACCTTC
abundance: -; d_gene: -; v_gene: TRBV7-6; j_gene: TRBJ2-2; CDR3aa: CASSLPSGAYTGELFF; CDR3nt: TGTGCCAGCAGCTTGCCCTCGGGGGCATACACCGGGGAGCTGTTTTTT
abundance: -; d_gene: TRBD2; v_gene: TRBV19; j_gene: TRBJ2-3; CDR3aa: CAIRERTSGTPTDTQYF; CDR3nt: TGTGCCATCCGGGAGCGTACTAGCGGGACACCCACAGATACGCAGTATTTT
abundance: -; d_gene: -; v_gene: TRBV12-3/TRBV12-4; j_gene: TRBJ1-4; CDR3aa: CASSYQGVGGKLFF; CDR3nt: TGTGCCAGCAGTTACCAAGGGGTGGGGGGAAAACTGTTTTTT
abundance: -; d_gene: -; v_gene: TRBV12-3/TRBV12-4; j_gene: TRBJ1-5; CDR3aa: CASSLDGQEGQPQHF; CDR3nt: TGTGCCAGCAGTTTAGATGGGCAGGAAGGTCAGCCCCAGCATTTT
abundance: -; d_gene: -; v_gene: TRBV19; j_gene: TRBJ2-3; CDR3aa: CASSMTSFTDTQYF; CDR3nt: TGTGCCAGTAGTATGACGTCTTTCACAGATACGCAGTATTTT
abundance: few; d_gene: -; v_gene: TRBV7-9; j_gene: TRBJ1-2; CDR3aa: CASSLDRNGYTF; CDR3nt: TGTGCCAGCAGCTTAGACAGAAATGGCTACACCTTC
abundance: few; d_gene: -; v_gene: TRBV7-2; j_gene: TRBJ2-3; CDR3aa: CASSLVGQMGVGTDTQYF; CDR3nt: TGTGCCAGCAGCTTAGTAGGACAGATGGGGGTAGGCACAGATACGCAGTATTTT
abundance: -; d_gene: -; v_gene: TRBV27; j_gene: TRBJ1-2; CDR3aa: CASSSASRYNYGYTF; CDR3nt: TGTGCCAGCAGTTCCGCGTCGAGGTATAACTATGGCTACACCTTC
abundance: few; d_gene: TRBD2; v_gene: TRBV2; j_gene: TRBJ2-2; CDR3aa: CASRDFGTSGGATGELFF; CDR3nt: TGTGCCAGCAGGGACTTCGGGACTAGCGGGGGGGCCACCGGGGAGCTGTTTTTT
abundance: -; d_gene: -; v_gene: TRBV6-8; j_gene: TRBJ2-1; CDR3aa: CASSVHSDNEQFF; CDR3nt: TGTGCCAGCAGTGTACATAGCGACAATGAGCAGTTCTTC
abundance: -; d_gene: -; v_gene: TRBV7-2; j_gene: TRBJ1-2; CDR3aa: CASSLDPRFFRNGYTF; CDR3nt: TGTGCCAGCAGCTTAGACCCCAGGTTTTTCCGCAATGGCTACACCTTC
abundance: few; d_gene: TRBD2; v_gene: TRBV12-3/TRBV12-4; j_gene: TRBJ2-1; CDR3aa: CASSLRGAGGNNEQFF; CDR3nt: TGTGCCAGCAGCCTCCGAGGAGCGGGGGGTAACAATGAGCAGTTCTTC
abundance: -; d_gene: TRBD1; v_gene: TRBV11-3; j_gene: TRBJ2-1; CDR3aa: CASSPIGTGGYNEQFF; CDR3nt: TGTGCCAGCAGCCCAATCGGGACAGGCGGCTACAATGAGCAGTTCTTC
abundance: once; d_gene: -; v_gene: TRBV2; j_gene: TRBJ1-5; CDR3aa: CASNGYGSNQPQHF; CDR3nt: TGTGCCAGCAATGGCTACGGGAGCAATCAGCCCCAGCATTTT
abundance: many; d_gene: -; v_gene: TRBV12-3/TRBV12-4; j_gene: TRBJ2-2; CDR3aa: CASSSTGELFF; CDR3nt: TGTGCCAGCAGTTCCACCGGGGAGCTGTTTTTT
abundance: -; d_gene: TRBD1; v_gene: TRBV10-3; j_gene: TRBJ2-5; CDR3aa: CAISEGQLGETQYF; CDR3nt: TGTGCCATCAGCGAGGGACAGCTTGGAGAGACCCAGTACTTC
abundance: -; d_gene: TRBD2; v_gene: TRBV11-1; j_gene: TRBJ2-1; CDR3aa: CASSLVGGGALNEQFF; CDR3nt: TGTGCCAGCAGCTTAGTTGGCGGGGGGGCCCTCAATGAGCAGTTCTTC
abundance: few; d_gene: -; v_gene: TRBV12-3/TRBV12-4; j_gene: TRBJ2-2; CDR3aa: CATPPPGLSTGELFF; CDR3nt: TGTGCCACCCCCCCTCCGGGACTTTCCACCGGGGAGCTGTTTTTT
abundance: -; d_gene: -; v_gene: TRBV29-1; j_gene: TRBJ1-2; CDR3aa: CSVEGDRNNYGYTF; CDR3nt: TGCAGCGTTGAAGGTGACAGGAATAACTATGGCTACACCTTC
abundance: few; d_gene: -; v_gene: TRBV19; j_gene: TRBJ2-4; CDR3aa: CAISDREGIQYF; CDR3nt: TGTGCCATCTCGGACAGGGAGGGGATTCAGTACTTC
abundance: -; d_gene: -; v_gene: TRBV7-2; j_gene: TRBJ2-4; CDR3aa: CASSLRDIQYF; CDR3nt: TGTGCCAGCAGCTTGAGGGACATTCAGTACTTC
abundance: few; d_gene: TRBD1; v_gene: TRBV7-6; j_gene: TRBJ1-3; CDR3aa: CASSEGQGRNTIYF; CDR3nt: TGTGCCAGCAGCGAGGGACAGGGCAGAAACACCATATATTTT